A selection of T cell receptor beta chains follows, all from one sample in a study of blood T cell repertoires in COVID-19. TCRdb keeps only in-frame clones here, not all; method: immunoSEQ multiplex PCR. Of 200,000 to 250,000 clones listed, around 80% are singletons. Material: peripheral blood. The receptor set was obtained from a woman younger than 35 with acute or convalescent COVID-19. The CDR3 runs from the conserved cysteine through the conserved F or W. D genes are given only for firm matches. Rows may omit the clone size; those that give it use once, few, many or a size class.

CDR3: CASSQVFASGSYNEQFF
DNA: TGCGCCAGCAGCCAAGTGTTTGCTAGCGGGAGTTACAATGAGCAGTTCTTC
D: TRBD2
size: -
J: TRBJ2-1
V: TRBV4-3

CDR3: CASSMYPSGRNPEQFF
DNA: TGTGCCAGTAGTATGTACCCTAGCGGGAGAAATCCTGAGCAGTTCTTC
D: TRBD2
size: -
J: TRBJ2-1
V: TRBV19

CDR3: CASSEVEGAQTEAFF
DNA: TGTGCCAGCAGTGAAGTTGAGGGGGCGCAAACTGAAGCTTTCTTT
D: TRBD1
size: -
J: TRBJ1-1
V: TRBV6-1

CDR3: CATRLAGHEQFF
DNA: TGTGCCACCAGACTAGCGGGCCACGAGCAGTTCTTC
D: TRBD2
size: -
J: TRBJ2-1
V: TRBV6-6

CDR3: CASSQGLGAAKTQYF
DNA: TGTGCCAGCAGCCAGGGCCTGGGCGCCGCCAAGACCCAGTACTTC
D: -
size: -
J: TRBJ2-5
V: TRBV3-1/TRBV3-2

CDR3: CASSLSGNEQYF
DNA: TGTGCCAGCAGCTTATCAGGGAACGAGCAGTACTTC
D: -
size: -
J: TRBJ2-7
V: TRBV7-9

CDR3: CAISEWTGTGEIHNQPQHF
DNA: TGTGCCATCAGTGAGTGGACAGGGACAGGGGAGATTCACAATCAGCCCCAGCATTTT
D: TRBD1
size: -
J: TRBJ1-5
V: TRBV10-3

CDR3: CASSITGEAGNTIYF
DNA: TGTGCCAGCAGCATTACAGGGGAAGCGGGAAACACCATATATTTT
D: TRBD1
size: -
J: TRBJ1-3
V: TRBV7-2

CDR3: CASRATASNYGYTF
DNA: TGTGCCAGCAGGGCGACAGCTTCAAACTATGGCTACACCTTC
D: -
size: once
J: TRBJ1-2
V: TRBV6-5

CDR3: CASSFTGGGYTF
DNA: TGTGCCAGCAGTTTTACAGGGGGAGGCTACACCTTC
D: TRBD1
size: -
J: TRBJ1-2
V: TRBV28

CDR3: CASILFPSYNEQFF
DNA: TGTGCCAGCATCCTTTTTCCCTCCTACAATGAGCAGTTCTTC
D: -
size: -
J: TRBJ2-1
V: TRBV5-8

CDR3: CASSPLGQGSFNEQFF
DNA: TGCGCCAGCAGCCCTTTGGGACAGGGGTCTTTCAATGAGCAGTTCTTC
D: TRBD1
size: -
J: TRBJ2-1
V: TRBV5-1

CDR3: CASSGIGGAGSIQPQHF
DNA: TGTGCCAGCAGTGGAATAGGGGGCGCCGGGAGTATTCAGCCCCAGCATTTT
D: TRBD1
size: -
J: TRBJ1-5
V: TRBV6-2/TRBV6-3

CDR3: CAWVCGEYQETQYF
DNA: TGTGCCTGGGTATGCGGGGAGTATCAGGAGACCCAGTACTTC
D: -
size: -
J: TRBJ2-5
V: TRBV6-5

CDR3: CASSYAGYSYEQYF
DNA: TGTGCCAGCAGTTACGCGGGGTACTCCTACGAGCAGTACTTC
D: -
size: -
J: TRBJ2-7
V: TRBV6-2/TRBV6-3

CDR3: CASSEDSGPNEKLFF
DNA: TGTGCCAGCAGTGAGGACAGTGGGCCTAATGAAAAACTGTTTTTT
D: -
size: -
J: TRBJ1-4
V: TRBV6-1

CDR3: CASGSSYEQYF
DNA: TGTGCCTCTGGGAGTTCCTACGAGCAGTACTTC
D: -
size: -
J: TRBJ2-7
V: TRBV3-1/TRBV3-2

CDR3: CASSLLADVYNEQFF
DNA: TGTGCCAGCAGTTTACTAGCGGACGTATACAATGAGCAGTTCTTC
D: TRBD2
size: -
J: TRBJ2-1
V: TRBV6-2/TRBV6-3

CDR3: CVMPGEVNYGYTF
DNA: TGTGTCATGCCGGGGGAAGTAAACTATGGCTACACCTTC
D: -
size: -
J: TRBJ1-2
V: TRBV30

CDR3: CASSSGDQGGELFF
DNA: TGTGCCAGCAGTAGTGGGGATCAGGGCGGGGAGCTGTTTTTT
D: -
size: -
J: TRBJ2-2
V: TRBV2

CDR3: CAWSPETYEQYF
DNA: TGTGCCTGGAGTCCGGAGACCTACGAGCAGTACTTC
D: -
size: -
J: TRBJ2-7
V: TRBV30

CDR3: CASSYGGRPPYEQYF
DNA: TGTGCCAGCAGTTACGGAGGCAGGCCCCCCTACGAGCAGTACTTC
D: -
size: -
J: TRBJ2-7
V: TRBV6-6

CDR3: CASSGGIAMAGNTIYF
DNA: TGTGCCAGCAGCGGAGGGATTGCTATGGCTGGAAACACCATATATTTT
D: -
size: -
J: TRBJ1-3
V: TRBV7-9

CDR3: CASSTGDRGMDNSPLHF
DNA: TGTGCCAGCAGCACCGGGGACAGGGGTATGGATAATTCACCCCTCCACTTT
D: -
size: -
J: TRBJ1-6
V: TRBV21-1

CDR3: CASSQVGAGNTEAFF
DNA: TGCGCCAGCAGCCAAGTGGGGGCGGGGAACACTGAAGCTTTCTTT
D: -
size: -
J: TRBJ1-1
V: TRBV4-3

CDR3: CASSWTTNEQFF
DNA: TGTGCCAGCAGTTGGACTACCAATGAGCAGTTCTTC
D: -
size: -
J: TRBJ2-1
V: TRBV12-3/TRBV12-4

CDR3: CASSIDRGAHGYTF
DNA: TGTGCCAGTAGTATAGATCGGGGGGCACATGGCTACACCTTC
D: -
size: -
J: TRBJ1-2
V: TRBV19

CDR3: CAWSTSGLAGETQYF
DNA: TGTGCCTGGAGCACCTCGGGACTAGCGGGAGAGACCCAGTACTTC
D: TRBD2
size: -
J: TRBJ2-5
V: TRBV30